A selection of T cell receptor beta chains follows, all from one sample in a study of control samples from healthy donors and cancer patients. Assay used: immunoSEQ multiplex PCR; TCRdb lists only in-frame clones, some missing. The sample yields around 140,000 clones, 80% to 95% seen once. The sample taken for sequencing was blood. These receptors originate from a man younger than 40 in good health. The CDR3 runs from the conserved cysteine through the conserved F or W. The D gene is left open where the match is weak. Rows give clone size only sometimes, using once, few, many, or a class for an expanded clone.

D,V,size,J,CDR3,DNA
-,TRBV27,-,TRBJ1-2,CASSLSIMSWGAGGYTF,TGTGCCAGCAGTTTATCGATTATGTCATGGGGGGCTGGTGGCTACACCTTC
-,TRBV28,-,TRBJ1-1,CASSWTENTEAFF,TGTGCCAGCAGTTGGACCGAAAACACTGAAGCTTTCTTT
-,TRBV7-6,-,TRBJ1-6,CASTRRVDSPLHF,TGTGCCAGCACCCGAAGGGTTGATTCACCCCTCCACTTT
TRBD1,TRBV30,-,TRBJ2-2,CAWITGANTGELFF,TGTGCCTGGATTACAGGGGCGAACACCGGGGAGCTGTTTTTT
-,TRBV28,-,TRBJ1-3,CASSSQGSRLPISGNTIYF,TGTGCCAGCAGTTCCCAAGGCAGTAGACTCCCGATCTCTGGAAACACCATATATTTT
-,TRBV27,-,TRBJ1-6,CASSLSGQAPNSPLHF,TGTGCCAGCAGTTTATCGGGGCAGGCGCCTAATTCACCCCTCCACTTT
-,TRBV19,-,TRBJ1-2,CASSITLDRRGYGYTF,TGTGCCAGTAGTATTACGTTAGACAGGAGGGGATATGGCTACACCTTC
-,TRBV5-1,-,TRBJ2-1,CASSLTRDYEQFF,TGCGCCAGCAGCTTGACCAGGGACTATGAGCAGTTCTTC
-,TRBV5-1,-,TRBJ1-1,CASSLVGEDTEAFF,TGCGCCAGCAGCTTGGTCGGCGAGGACACTGAAGCTTTCTTT
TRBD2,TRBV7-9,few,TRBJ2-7,CASSLELAGGTYEQYF,TGTGCCAGCAGCTTAGAACTAGCGGGGGGAACCTACGAGCAGTACTTC
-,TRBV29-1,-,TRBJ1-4,CSVRADRINERLFF,TGCAGCGTCCGAGCCGACAGGATTAATGAGAGACTGTTTTTT
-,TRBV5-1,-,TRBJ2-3,CASSIDSTDTQYF,TGCGCCAGCAGCATTGATAGCACAGATACGCAGTATTTT
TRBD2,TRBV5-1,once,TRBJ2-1,CASSLLASGGVNEQFF,TGCGCCAGCAGCTTGTTAGCGAGCGGGGGGGTCAATGAGCAGTTCTTC
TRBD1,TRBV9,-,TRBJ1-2,CASSVATGDYGYTF,TGTGCCAGCAGCGTAGCTACAGGGGACTATGGCTACACCTTC
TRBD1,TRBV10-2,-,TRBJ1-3,CASTPPRGRVGGEGNTIYF,TGCGCCAGCACCCCCCCCAGGGGGCGAGTTGGAGGGGAAGGAAACACCATATATTTT
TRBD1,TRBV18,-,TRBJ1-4,CASSPNQGDHEKLFF,TGTGCCAGCTCACCGAACCAGGGGGATCATGAAAAACTGTTTTTT
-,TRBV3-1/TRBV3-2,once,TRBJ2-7,CASSQVTGRGEQYF,TGTGCCAGCAGCCAAGTTACAGGTAGAGGGGAGCAGTACTTC
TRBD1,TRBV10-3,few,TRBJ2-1,CAITAGQGPNEQFF,TGTGCCATCACCGCGGGACAGGGGCCCAATGAGCAGTTCTTC
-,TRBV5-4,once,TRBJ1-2,CASSLPGNYGYTF,TGTGCCAGCAGCTTGCCCGGTAACTATGGCTACACCTTC
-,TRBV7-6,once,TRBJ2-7,CASSLGSGEQYF,TGTGCCAGCAGCTTAGGGTCTGGGGAGCAGTACTTC
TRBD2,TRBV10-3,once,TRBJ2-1,CAISESTSGGYGDEQFF,TGTGCCATCAGTGAGTCAACTAGCGGGGGCTACGGGGATGAGCAGTTCTTC
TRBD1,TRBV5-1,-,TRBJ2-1,CASSEGASFDEQFF,TGCGCCAGCTCCGAGGGGGCCTCTTTCGATGAGCAGTTCTTC
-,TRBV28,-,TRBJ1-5,CASSLIRVNQPQHF,TGTGCCAGCAGTTTAATCAGGGTAAATCAGCCCCAGCATTTT
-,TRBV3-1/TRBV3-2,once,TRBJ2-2,CASSHGAGSGELFF,TGTGCCAGCAGCCATGGTGCGGGGAGCGGGGAGCTGTTTTTT
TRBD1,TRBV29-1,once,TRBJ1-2,CSVVGTVNYGYTF,TGCAGCGTTGTTGGGACAGTGAACTATGGCTACACCTTC
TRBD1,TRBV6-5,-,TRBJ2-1,CASRQGTPSFNEQFF,TGTGCCAGCAGACAGGGGACACCATCATTCAATGAGCAGTTCTTC
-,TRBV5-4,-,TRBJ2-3,CASSSPLGEVSDTQYF,TGTGCCAGCAGCTCCCCCCTAGGGGAGGTTTCAGATACGCAGTATTTT
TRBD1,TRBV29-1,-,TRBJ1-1,CSVGTGGEMNTEAFF,TGCAGCGTTGGGACAGGGGGCGAGATGAACACTGAAGCTTTCTTT